This is a list of T cell receptor beta chains from one sample in a study of CD4 T cells in relation to SARS-CoV-2 and coronaviruses. Which antigens these TCRs recognize remains unknown. Profiling relied on immunoSEQ multiplex PCR, and the TCRdb table lists in-frame clones only, not all of them. This sample has almost 30,000 clones, with 76% found just once. Sequenced material: CD4+ T cells from PBMCs, cultured in vitro. The source is a human donor in good health. Each CDR3 is given with its conserved first and last residue. A D gene is named only where the DNA matches it firmly. Clone sizes are given selectively: once, few, many, or a class where the clone is expanded.

d_call: TRBD1
clone_size: NA
j_call: TRBJ1-6
v_call: TRBV28
cdr3_nt: TGTGCCAGCAGTTTAGACAGGGGACACGCGGATTCACCCCTCCACTTT
cdr3_aa: CASSLDRGHADSPLHF

d_call: TRBD1
clone_size: NA
j_call: TRBJ1-1
v_call: TRBV6-5
cdr3_nt: TGTGCCAGCATCGGGACAGGGGGTGTATTCACTGAAGCTTTCTTT
cdr3_aa: CASIGTGGVFTEAFF

d_call: NA
clone_size: NA
j_call: TRBJ2-7
v_call: TRBV21-1
cdr3_nt: TGTGCCAGCAGCACCGGGGCAGGGTACGAGCAGTACTTC
cdr3_aa: CASSTGAGYEQYF

d_call: TRBD2
clone_size: NA
j_call: TRBJ2-2
v_call: TRBV19
cdr3_nt: TGTGCCAGTAGTAAAACTAGCGGGAGGGTCCGCACCGGGGAGCTGTTTTTT
cdr3_aa: CASSKTSGRVRTGELFF

d_call: NA
clone_size: NA
j_call: TRBJ2-3
v_call: TRBV2
cdr3_nt: TGTGCCAGCAGTGAGAGGGTTAGCACAGATACGCAGTATTTT
cdr3_aa: CASSERVSTDTQYF

d_call: TRBD1
clone_size: NA
j_call: TRBJ2-7
v_call: TRBV13
cdr3_nt: TGTGCCAGCAGCTTGATTGGGACAGGTAGCGAGCAGTACTTC
cdr3_aa: CASSLIGTGSEQYF

d_call: TRBD2
clone_size: NA
j_call: TRBJ2-1
v_call: TRBV10-3
cdr3_nt: TGTGCCATCAGCGAAACCCAGCGGGAGAATGAGCAGTTCTTC
cdr3_aa: CAISETQRENEQFF

d_call: NA
clone_size: few
j_call: TRBJ2-7
v_call: TRBV14
cdr3_nt: TGTGCCAGCAGCCCCCGGACCCCCGGGTACGAGCAGTACTTC
cdr3_aa: CASSPRTPGYEQYF

d_call: TRBD1
clone_size: NA
j_call: TRBJ1-3
v_call: TRBV7-2
cdr3_nt: TGTGCCAGCAGCTTAGTGGGACAGGGGACTGGAAACACCATATATTTT
cdr3_aa: CASSLVGQGTGNTIYF

d_call: NA
clone_size: NA
j_call: TRBJ2-2
v_call: TRBV12-3/TRBV12-4
cdr3_nt: TGTGCCAGCAGTTTCGGGGACACCGGGGAGCTGTTTTTT
cdr3_aa: CASSFGDTGELFF

d_call: NA
clone_size: NA
j_call: TRBJ2-7
v_call: TRBV28
cdr3_nt: TGTGCCAGCAGTTTGGTTAGTTGGGCATTATCCTCCTACGAGCAGTACTTC
cdr3_aa: CASSLVSWALSSYEQYF

d_call: NA
clone_size: few
j_call: TRBJ1-1
v_call: TRBV9
cdr3_nt: TGTGCCAGCAGCGTAATCGAGTCACCTGAAGCTTTCTTT
cdr3_aa: CASSVIESPEAFF

d_call: NA
clone_size: NA
j_call: TRBJ1-1
v_call: TRBV19
cdr3_nt: TGTGCCAGTAGTATAGACATTGACAGGCAAGCTTTCTTT
cdr3_aa: CASSIDIDRQAFF

d_call: TRBD1
clone_size: NA
j_call: TRBJ1-3
v_call: TRBV7-2
cdr3_nt: TGTGCCAGCAGCTCGGGGACAGCTAGAAACACCATATATTTT
cdr3_aa: CASSSGTARNTIYF

d_call: TRBD1
clone_size: NA
j_call: TRBJ2-7
v_call: TRBV6-9
cdr3_nt: TGTGCCAGCAGTTATCGGACAGGGTCCGAGCAGTACTTC
cdr3_aa: CASSYRTGSEQYF

d_call: NA
clone_size: NA
j_call: TRBJ1-2
v_call: TRBV19
cdr3_nt: TGTGCCAGTAGTATGGGGGGGAATAACTATGGCTACACCTTC
cdr3_aa: CASSMGGNNYGYTF

d_call: TRBD2
clone_size: NA
j_call: TRBJ2-7
v_call: TRBV19
cdr3_nt: TGTGCCAGTAGTATTTCCGGGACTATAACTTCCTACGAGCAGTACTTC
cdr3_aa: CASSISGTITSYEQYF

d_call: TRBD2
clone_size: NA
j_call: TRBJ2-1
v_call: TRBV29-1
cdr3_nt: TGCAGCGTTCAGCGACTAGCGGGGGGCAATGAGCAGTTCTTC
cdr3_aa: CSVQRLAGGNEQFF

d_call: TRBD1
clone_size: few
j_call: TRBJ1-2
v_call: TRBV7-2
cdr3_nt: TGTGCCAGCAGCCCGAACGGACAGGGGGTAGGTGGCTACACCTTC
cdr3_aa: CASSPNGQGVGGYTF

d_call: NA
clone_size: NA
j_call: TRBJ1-2
v_call: TRBV29-1
cdr3_nt: TGCAGCGTAAGGCCCGACCCTAACTATGGCTACACCTTC
cdr3_aa: CSVRPDPNYGYTF

d_call: TRBD1
clone_size: NA
j_call: TRBJ2-6
v_call: TRBV12-5
cdr3_nt: TGTGCTAGTGGTTCCCCACGGACAGGGGACTCTGGGGCCAACGTCCTGACTTTC
cdr3_aa: CASGSPRTGDSGANVLTF

d_call: NA
clone_size: few
j_call: TRBJ1-1
v_call: TRBV6-6
cdr3_nt: TGTGCCAGCAGCATCACCGCGAACACTGAAGCTTTCTTT
cdr3_aa: CASSITANTEAFF

d_call: NA
clone_size: NA
j_call: TRBJ2-7
v_call: TRBV4-1
cdr3_nt: TGCGCCAGCAGCCGAGGGTGGGGGGACCACTCCTACGAGCAGTACTTC
cdr3_aa: CASSRGWGDHSYEQYF

d_call: TRBD2
clone_size: once
j_call: TRBJ2-5
v_call: TRBV9
cdr3_nt: TGTGCCAGCAGCTCTGGGACTAGCGGGAGACGTTTGGGGCAAGAGACCCAGTACTTC
cdr3_aa: CASSSGTSGRRLGQETQYF

d_call: TRBD1
clone_size: once
j_call: TRBJ2-1
v_call: TRBV2
cdr3_nt: TGTGCCAGCAACCCGGTGGGGACAGGGGGGGCTTACAATGAGCAGTTCTTC
cdr3_aa: CASNPVGTGGAYNEQFF

d_call: TRBD1
clone_size: NA
j_call: TRBJ2-5
v_call: TRBV7-2
cdr3_nt: TGTGCCAGCAGCTCCCCCGACAGGGGCGGGTCGGTAGAGACCCAGTACTTC
cdr3_aa: CASSSPDRGGSVETQYF

d_call: TRBD2
clone_size: few
j_call: TRBJ2-2
v_call: TRBV7-6
cdr3_nt: TGTGCCAGCAGCTTAGGGCTAGCGGCGAACACCGGGGAGCTGTTTTTT
cdr3_aa: CASSLGLAANTGELFF

d_call: NA
clone_size: NA
j_call: TRBJ1-2
v_call: TRBV7-9
cdr3_nt: TGTGCCAGCAGCCCGGCGGCGGTAGCTAACTATGGCTACACCTTC
cdr3_aa: CASSPAAVANYGYTF

d_call: NA
clone_size: few
j_call: TRBJ2-3
v_call: TRBV11-2
cdr3_nt: TGTGCCAGCAGCTTAGTAGGGAATACGCAGTATTTT
cdr3_aa: CASSLVGNTQYF

d_call: NA
clone_size: NA
j_call: TRBJ2-5
v_call: TRBV19
cdr3_nt: TGTGCCAGTAGTATAGGGCTGTTAGAGACCCAGTACTTC
cdr3_aa: CASSIGLLETQYF

d_call: NA
clone_size: NA
j_call: TRBJ1-5
v_call: TRBV5-6
cdr3_nt: TGTGCCAGCAGCTATAAAAATCAGCCCCAGCATTTT
cdr3_aa: CASSYKNQPQHF

d_call: TRBD1
clone_size: NA
j_call: TRBJ1-3
v_call: TRBV6-5
cdr3_nt: TGTGCCAGCAGTTACTCCCAGGGGGCTGGAAACACCATATATTTT
cdr3_aa: CASSYSQGAGNTIYF

d_call: NA
clone_size: NA
j_call: TRBJ1-3
v_call: TRBV9
cdr3_nt: TGTGCCAGCAGCGCGATTGAGAGCCGCTCTGGAAACACCATATATTTT
cdr3_aa: CASSAIESRSGNTIYF

d_call: NA
clone_size: NA
j_call: TRBJ1-1
v_call: TRBV11-3
cdr3_nt: TGTGCCAGCAGCTTTTCGGGGCCGAACACTGGAGCTTTCTTT
cdr3_aa: CASSFSGPNTGAFF

d_call: TRBD2
clone_size: NA
j_call: TRBJ2-1
v_call: TRBV4-1
cdr3_nt: TGCGCCAGCAGCTTCCGACTAGCGGGAGGTCGGGAGCAGTTCTTC
cdr3_aa: CASSFRLAGGREQFF

d_call: NA
clone_size: NA
j_call: TRBJ1-1
v_call: TRBV5-8
cdr3_nt: TGTGCCAGCAGACAAACAAACACTGAAGCTTTCTTT
cdr3_aa: CASRQTNTEAFF

d_call: NA
clone_size: once
j_call: TRBJ2-5
v_call: TRBV25-1
cdr3_nt: TGTGCCAGCAGTGAATGGAAAGGGCTCCAAGAGACCCAGTACTTC
cdr3_aa: CASSEWKGLQETQYF

d_call: TRBD2
clone_size: once
j_call: TRBJ2-7
v_call: TRBV18
cdr3_nt: TGTGCCAGCTCACCACTTGGACTAGCGAGGAACTACGAGCAGTACTTC
cdr3_aa: CASSPLGLARNYEQYF

d_call: TRBD1
clone_size: NA
j_call: TRBJ2-5
v_call: TRBV4-1
cdr3_nt: TGCGCCAGCAGCCAAGATTACGGTCAGGGGGCTCCCAACCAAGAGACCCAGTACTTC
cdr3_aa: CASSQDYGQGAPNQETQYF

d_call: TRBD1
clone_size: NA
j_call: TRBJ2-7
v_call: TRBV5-1
cdr3_nt: TGCGCCAGCAGCTTGGGGGACAGGGCCTCCTACGAGCAGTACTTC
cdr3_aa: CASSLGDRASYEQYF

d_call: NA
clone_size: NA
j_call: TRBJ1-2
v_call: TRBV6-5
cdr3_nt: TGTGCCAGCAGTCGCGAACCGGGTCCAACGGGCTACACCTTC
cdr3_aa: CASSREPGPTGYTF

d_call: NA
clone_size: NA
j_call: TRBJ1-3
v_call: TRBV10-3
cdr3_nt: TGTGCCATCCACCCCGCAGGGTTAGACACCATATATTTT
cdr3_aa: CAIHPAGLDTIYF

d_call: NA
clone_size: NA
j_call: TRBJ1-1
v_call: TRBV2
cdr3_nt: TGTGCCAGCGGGGCAGGCATGAACACTGAAGCTTTCTTT
cdr3_aa: CASGAGMNTEAFF

d_call: TRBD1
clone_size: NA
j_call: TRBJ1-4
v_call: TRBV19
cdr3_nt: TGTGCCAGTAGTAGAGGGACAGGCCCTTTGGATGAAAAACTGTTTTTT
cdr3_aa: CASSRGTGPLDEKLFF

d_call: TRBD1
clone_size: NA
j_call: TRBJ2-3
v_call: TRBV5-1
cdr3_nt: TGCGCCAGCAGCGTGGGACAGCGCCGAGATACGCAGTATTTT
cdr3_aa: CASSVGQRRDTQYF

d_call: NA
clone_size: few
j_call: TRBJ2-7
v_call: TRBV12-3/TRBV12-4
cdr3_nt: TGTGCCAGCAGTTTAGAACTTCCCTACGAGCAGTACTTC
cdr3_aa: CASSLELPYEQYF

d_call: NA
clone_size: NA
j_call: TRBJ2-7
v_call: TRBV7-7
cdr3_nt: TGTGCTAGCAGCTTGGGCGACGCAGGGTACGAGCAGTACTTC
cdr3_aa: CASSLGDAGYEQYF

d_call: TRBD2
clone_size: NA
j_call: TRBJ2-3
v_call: TRBV4-2
cdr3_nt: TGTGCCAGCAGCCAATTAGCGGGGGGGGGAGATACGCAGTATTTT
cdr3_aa: CASSQLAGGGDTQYF